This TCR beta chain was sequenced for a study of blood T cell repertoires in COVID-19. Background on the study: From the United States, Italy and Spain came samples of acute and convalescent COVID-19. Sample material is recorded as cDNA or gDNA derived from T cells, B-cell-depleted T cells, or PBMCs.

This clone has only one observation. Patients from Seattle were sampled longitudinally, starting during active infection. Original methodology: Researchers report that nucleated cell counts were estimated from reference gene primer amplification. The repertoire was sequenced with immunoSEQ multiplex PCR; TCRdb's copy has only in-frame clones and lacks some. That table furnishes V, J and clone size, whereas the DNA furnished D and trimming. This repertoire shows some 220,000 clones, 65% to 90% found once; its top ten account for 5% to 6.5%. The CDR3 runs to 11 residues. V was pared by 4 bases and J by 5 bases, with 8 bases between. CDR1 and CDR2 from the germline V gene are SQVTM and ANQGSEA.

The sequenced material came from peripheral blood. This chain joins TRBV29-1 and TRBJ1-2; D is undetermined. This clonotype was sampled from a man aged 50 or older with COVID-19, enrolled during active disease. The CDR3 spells CSVVAGYGYTF. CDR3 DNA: TGCAGCGTTGTGGCAGGTTATGGCTACACCTTC.